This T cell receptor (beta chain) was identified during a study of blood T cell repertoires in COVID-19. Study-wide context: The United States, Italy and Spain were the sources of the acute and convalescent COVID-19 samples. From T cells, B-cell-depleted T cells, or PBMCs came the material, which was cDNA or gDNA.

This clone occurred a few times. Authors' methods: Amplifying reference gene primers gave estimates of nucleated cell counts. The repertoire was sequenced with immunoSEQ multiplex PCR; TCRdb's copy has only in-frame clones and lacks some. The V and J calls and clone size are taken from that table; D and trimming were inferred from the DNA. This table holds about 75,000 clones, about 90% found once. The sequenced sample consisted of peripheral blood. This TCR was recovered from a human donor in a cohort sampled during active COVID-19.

This CDR3 is CASSPAGTRTYEQYF. The CDR3 nucleotides are TGTGCCAGCAGCCCCGCAGGGACTCGGACCTACGAGCAGTACTTC. The V and J genes are TRBV7-3 and TRBJ2-7, with D perhaps matching TRBD2 (6 bases). Germline CDR1 SGHTA, CDR2 FQGTGA. CDR3 length: 15 amino acids. Trimming removed 5 bases at V and 2 bases at J, with 16 bases between.